This TCR beta chain was retrieved from a study of beta chain features in type 1 diabetes (dated by TCRdb to the late 2010s). A note on the overall study: Patients and healthy donors did not differ in mean age, gender distribution, total cell number or subset yield. A total of 100 million to 110 million sorted cells were examined across all samples, and a strong correlation was observed between cell number per subset and RNA yield. In the study, recently diagnosed type 1 diabetes patients and matched healthy donors were compared on the TCRB repertoires of their sorted circulating CD4+ T cell subsets. Whereas all 28 donors provided naive and central memory subsets, regulatory and stem cell-like memory subsets were isolated from just 8 patients and about 8 healthy donors. Beyond this particular receptor, the publication reports: Shorter templates might be favored by PCR, yet because patient and control samples were amplified and corrected together, any such skew would affect both groups equally. Type 1 diabetes patients showed a moderate but significant shortening of TCRB CDR3 length in all four CD4+ subsets. Because the HLA sub-analyses included only small numbers of individuals, any influence of HLA type on TCRB rearrangement was left unresolved. At VDJ recombination sites, patients with type 1 diabetes made fewer insertions and deleted more nucleotides, a pattern implying thymic rearrangement abnormalities. The naive, central memory and regulatory TCRB repertoires appeared to resemble one another more closely among patients than among healthy donors. Because cDNA was sequenced instead of genomic DNA, activated cells with high expression could be over-represented, although the groups did not differ in activation or CD3 levels.

From each donor, a single peripheral blood sample of approximately 110 mL on average was drawn into heparinised tubes. A BD FACSAria II and a panel including CD45RO, CCR7, CD25, CD127, CD95 and CD27 were used to sort naive, central memory, regulatory and stem cell-like memory CD4+ T cells. All sorted populations exceeded 95% purity. Right away, PBMCs were isolated by Lymphoprep density gradient centrifugation and were stained directly, with no culture step. So that batch effects would be minimized, each experiment stained and sorted samples in pairs, pairing one healthy donor with one patient. The CDR3 runs 14 amino acids, cysteine and phenylalanine included. The entry retains the CDR3 DNA only, 42 bases that are in frame from base 1. Looking up the germline V gene yields CDR1 SGHRS and CDR2 YFSETQ. V drops 4 bases and J drops 13 bases, leaving 23 bases in between. The entire isolated RNA was reverse transcribed using the High Capacity cDNA Reverse Transcription Kit, and thus expressed TCRB transcripts were sequenced. Naive, central memory and regulatory T cell samples underwent deep immunoSEQ sequencing, averaging about 3.5 million total reads per sample. Sorted cells were lysed in RLT buffer and RNA was extracted with DNase-treated RNeasy Micro or Mini kits, depending on cell number. To prevent cross-contamination, each cell subset was processed individually, whereas patient and healthy donor samples were processed jointly. The immunoSEQ multiplex PCR was used to amplify TCRB sequences from cDNA, yielding 87-bp fragments that span the CDR3 region. Sequencing of the amplicons was done on the Illumina HiSeq platform. From the authors' description of their analysis: PCR bias was corrected computationally using synthetic template baselines, and reads within Hamming distance 2 were collapsed, with unmergeable singletons discarded. Reads were aligned to IMGT to assign V, D and J genes, CDR3 length, and insertions or deletions at six rearrangement sites. Within each subset, clonotype counts were normalized to sorted cell number, after which true diversity and Gini coefficients were computed with the tcR R package. The overlap coefficient, calculated on TCRB nucleotide sequences, was used to measure repertoire sharing. Out-of-frame TCRB sequences from naive cells were analyzed to stand in for the pre-selection repertoire. In its TCRdb copy, this immuneACCESS table keeps in-frame sequences only and misses some clones. Where compared with another copy, unresolved V genes explain less than half of these, and the others have no known cause. From that table come the V and J calls and clone size; the DNA was used to work out D and trimming. Counted in this sample were a few hundred thousand clones; 15% to 20% of them appeared once. 0.065% to 0.1% of the sample is in the top ten clones.

Of note for this clone: What this receptor recognizes is not known. It has no much larger one-base neighbor in the sample; base qualities were not kept.

The sequencing input was naive CD4+ T cells from blood. According to the study, the label for this sample's cell subset or site signals: true naive CD4+ T cells. This receptor was identified in a man younger than 40 with type 1 diabetes. The V and J genes are TRBV5-1 and TRBJ2-5, with the D gene possibly TRBD1 or TRBD2, each one fitting 5 bases. The DNA sequence reads TGCGCCAGCAGCCCACCTTTGGGGGACCCTACGCCGTACTTC. Translation gives CASSPPLGDPTPYF.